This T cell receptor beta chain was sequenced during a study of Ad26.COV2.S vaccination and SARS-CoV-2 variants. For the study at large: Intramuscular Ad26.COV2.S at 5x10^10 or 1x10^11 viral particles. Study observations and caveats: Comparability of non-spike TCR breadth was observed across vaccine and placebo recipients. Possible underestimation of total T cell responses by the TCR breadth and depth analyses was noted. Spike-specific TCR breadth was greater after Ad26.COV2.S than placebo.

Germline V gives CDR1 SQVTM, CDR2 ANQGSEA. CDR3 length: 14 amino acids. V shed 4 bases and J shed 0 bases, with 12 bases lying between them. Sequenced by immunoSEQ multiplex PCR; TCRdb stores in-frame clones only, minus some. The table shows a few hundred thousand clones, with about nine tenths occurring only once. Treatment in this sample: 15 to 20 received Ad26.COV2.S at low or high dose, single or two shots; about 5 received placebo; per-sample allocation not given. The study sampled participants on day 63 after the first vaccine or placebo injection. Worth noting for this clone: Its target is not known.

V is TRBV29-1 and J is TRBJ1-2, with D uncertain. This TCR derives from a person aged 18 to 65 who received the Ad26.COV2.S COVID-19 vaccine or a placebo. Here the sequenced sample was peripheral blood, taken in a trial of Ad26.COV2.S vaccine versus placebo. The CDR3 spells CSVAVGPANYGYTF. The CDR3 DNA is TGCAGCGTTGCGGTAGGCCCAGCTAACTATGGCTACACCTTC.